These 3 T cell receptor beta chains share one sample of origin, sequenced in a study of OX40 agonist ivuxolimab in advanced cancers. Clones were read by immunoSEQ multiplex PCR, and TCRdb kept only the in-frame ones, dropping some. The sample carries fewer than 85,000 clones, approximately 87% recorded once. This specimen consisted of CD4+ or CD8+ T cells sorted from blood, obtained in a trial of the OX40 agonist ivuxolimab. The receptors derive from an adult with an advanced solid tumor such as melanoma, head and neck, liver or kidney cancer.

This clone was counted a single time. This chain joins TRBV7-2 and TRBJ1-6, with D tentatively TRBD1 (5 bases). Per the germline V gene, CDR1 is SGHTA and CDR2 is FQGNSA. CDR3 length equals 16 residues. The V end lost 1 base, the J end lost 1 base, and 8 bases lay between the germline ends. The chain's CDR3 is CASSLGQGSYNSPLHF. The DNA for the CDR3 is TGTGCCAGCAGCTTAGGGCAGGGATCCTATAATTCACCCCTCCACTTT.

This clone has a handful of counts. The chain recombines TRBV11-2 with TRBJ2-5; weak D call: TRBD1 (6 bases). The CDR3 runs 15 residues. Between the trimmed V and J ends, which lost 5 bases and 5 bases, there was a span of 18 bases. The germline gives CDR1 SGHAT, CDR2 FQNNGV. The CDR3 DNA is TGTGCCAGCAGCAAGAATCCAGGGGTAGTGGAGACCCAGTACTTC. Translating it yields CASSKNPGVVETQYF. Together with reference TRBV11-2 and TRBJ2-5, the CDR3 gives the full variable domain: EAGVAQSPRYKIIEKRQSVAFWCNPISGHATLYWYQQILGQGPKLLIQFQNNGVVDDSQLPKDRFSAERLKGVDSTLKIQPAKLEDSAVYLCASSKNPGVVETQYFGPGTRLLVL.

This clone appeared many times. The same CDR3 can be traced to other DNA sequences in this sample. This chain uses TRBV7-9 with TRBJ1-2; D is ambiguous. Trimming cost V 4 bases and J 2 bases, with 2 bases left between them. The CDR3 is made up of 11 amino acids. The V gene's germline CDR1 is SEHNR and CDR2 FQNEAQ (reference sequence). The CDR3 DNA follows: TGTGCCAGCAGCTACAACTATGGCTACACCTTC. Translation gives CASSYNYGYTF.